This T cell receptor (beta chain) was obtained from a study of CD4 T cells in relation to SARS-CoV-2 and coronaviruses. For the study at large: PBMCs were cultured with antigen for roughly nine days before TCR beta sequencing. Median patient age was approximately 40 years, spanning 21 to 72 years.

Naive and memory CD4+ T cells were separated from cryopreserved PBMCs. 90,000 to 100,000 naive or memory CD4+ cells were cultured with CEF peptides for about nine days. Notes on this clone: Its antigen is not known.

Measured with immunoSEQ multiplex PCR; TCRdb has only the in-frame clones, and not every one. The sample yields tens of thousands of clones, roughly 80% seen once. CDR1 and CDR2 (germline): SGDLS, YYNGEE. The ends lost 4 bases at V and 6 bases at J; junction bases unmatched: 10. The CDR3 has 15 residues. The sequence was obtained from an adult with COVID-19. The gene calls are TRBV9 and TRBJ2-1; TRBD2 matches 7 bases. Material for sequencing was memory CD4+ T cells from PBMCs, cultured in vitro. The CDR3 protein is CASSRLSGGPNEQFF. CDR3 DNA sequence: TGTGCCAGCAGCAGACTATCGGGAGGCCCCAATGAGCAGTTCTTC.